The 8 T cell receptor beta chains presented below share a single source sample, sequenced in a study of blood T cells in healthy people across ages. PCR was performed a second time for about 7 to 12 cycles using a sample-barcoded 5' primer and a J-beta primer mix. TCRdb independently ran MiXCR on the 5' RACE reads; one entry per CDR3 protein. Counted here are about a million distinct CDR3 sequences, around 48% occurring once; the ten biggest clones make up around 15%. The sequencing sample was made of blood. The receptors were sampled from a man aged 25 to 40 in good health.

V and J are TRBV4-1 and TRBJ2-1; 9 bases align to TRBD2. This CDR3 spans 16 amino acids. Germline V gene lookup returns CDR1 MGHRA and CDR2 YSYEKL. The V segment lost 1 base and the J segment 5 bases; nucleotides outside the gene matches: 6. In DNA, the CDR3 is TGCGCCAGCAGCCAAGGCGGCGGGGGGGCCGACAATGAGCAGTTCTTC. This gives the protein CASSQGGGGADNEQFF.

The chain has TRBV10-3 and TRBJ2-1; TRBD2 matches at 12 bases. V was clipped by 6 bases and J by 5 bases; unmatched bases: 8. This CDR3 has 16 residues. CDR1 ENHRY and CDR2 SYGVKD come from the germline V gene. CDR3 region: CAIRDTSGGRDNEQFF. The DNA for the CDR3 is TGTGCCATCAGGGATACTAGCGGGGGGCGAGACAATGAGCAGTTCTTC.

The rearrangement uses TRBV4-3 and TRBJ2-5; possibly TRBD1 for D (8 bases). The end of the DNA fits TRBJ2-7 better, so the J call may be wrong. Germline V gene data show CDR1 as LGHNA and CDR2 as YSLEER. CDR3 length: 16 residues. The CDR3 DNA sequence: TGCGCCAGCAGCCAGGCACCTACAGGGGGGGCAGACGAGCAGTACTTC. It translates to CASSQAPTGGADEQYF.

The chain carries TRBV29-1 and TRBJ1-4, with D possibly being TRBD1 (6 bases). The CDR3 consists of 13 residues. Between the trimmed V and J ends, which lost 7 bases and 7 bases, there was a span of 16 bases. Germline assignment: CDR1 SQVTM and CDR2 ANQGSEA. The CDR3 spells CSAEGGFGEKLFF. DNA for the CDR3: TGCAGCGCCGAAGGGGGGTTTGGTGAAAAACTGTTTTTT.

Worth noting for this clonotype: This may be a read error, as it is one base from a much larger clone. The chain recombines TRBV7-2 with TRBJ2-3; the D is unclear. Germline-derived CDR1 and CDR2 are SGHTA and FQGNSA. The CDR3 length is 14 residues. The germline V and J ends were trimmed by 5 bases and 0 bases, with 9 bases remaining between them. In DNA, the CDR3 is TGTGCCAGCAGCGTACAGAGGAGCACAGATACGCAGTATTTT. Translation gives CASSVQRSTDTQYF.

The chain is built from TRBV11-3 and TRBJ2-5; D not resolved. TRBJ2-7 explains the end of the DNA better; the J call may be wrong. The V gene's germline CDR1 is SGHNT and CDR2 YENEEA. The CDR3 extends over 15 amino acids. The CDR3 protein is CASSLSPHPSYEQYF. The CDR3 region has the DNA TGTGCCAGCAGCTTATCCCCTCATCCTAGCTACGAGCAGTACTTC.

This clonotype appeared a few times. The V call is TRBV14, the J call TRBJ2-7; 7 bases are a match to TRBD2. Germline V gene lookup returns CDR1 SGHDN and CDR2 FVKESK. The CDR3 contains 16 residues. V was pared by 4 bases and J by 0 bases, with 9 bases of the junction left unmatched. The CDR3: CASSPLLAKSSYEQYF. The CDR3, as DNA: TGTGCCAGCAGCCCCCTACTAGCGAAGAGCTCCTACGAGCAGTACTTC.

This clonotype was seen a handful of times. The genes are TRBV6-5 and TRBJ2-5, with 7 bases aligning to TRBD1. Germline CDR1 is MNHEY and CDR2 is SVGAGI. CDR3 length: 15 residues. Trimming cost V 1 base and J 2 bases; bases outside gene matches: 4. CDR3: CASSYYRGIQETQYF. The CDR3 nucleotides are TGTGCCAGCAGTTACTACAGGGGTATACAAGAGACCCAGTACTTC.